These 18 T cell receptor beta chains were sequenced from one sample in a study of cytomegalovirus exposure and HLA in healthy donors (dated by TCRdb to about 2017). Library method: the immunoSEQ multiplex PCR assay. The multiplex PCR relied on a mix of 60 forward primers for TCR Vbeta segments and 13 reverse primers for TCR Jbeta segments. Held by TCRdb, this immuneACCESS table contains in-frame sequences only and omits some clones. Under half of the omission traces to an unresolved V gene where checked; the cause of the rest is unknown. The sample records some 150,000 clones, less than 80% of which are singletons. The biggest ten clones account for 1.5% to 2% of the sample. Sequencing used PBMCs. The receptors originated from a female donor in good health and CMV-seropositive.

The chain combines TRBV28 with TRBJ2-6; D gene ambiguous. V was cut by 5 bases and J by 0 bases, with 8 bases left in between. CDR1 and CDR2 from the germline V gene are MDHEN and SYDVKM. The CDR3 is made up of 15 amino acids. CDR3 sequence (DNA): TGTGCCAGCAGTCTCGAGAGCTCTGGGGCCAACGTCCTGACTTTC. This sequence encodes CASSLESSGANVLTF.

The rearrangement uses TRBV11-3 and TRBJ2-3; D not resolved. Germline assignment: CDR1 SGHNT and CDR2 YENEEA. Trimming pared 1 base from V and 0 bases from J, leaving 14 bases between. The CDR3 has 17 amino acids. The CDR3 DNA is TGTGCCAGCAGCTTAGGTTACACAGCTCCTAGCACAGATACGCAGTATTTT. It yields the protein CASSLGYTAPSTDTQYF.

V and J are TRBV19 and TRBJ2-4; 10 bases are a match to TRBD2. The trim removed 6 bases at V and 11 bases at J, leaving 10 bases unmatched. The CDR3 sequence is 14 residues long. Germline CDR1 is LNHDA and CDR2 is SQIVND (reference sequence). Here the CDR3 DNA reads TGTGCCAGTAGGCGTAGCGGGAGGATTGGGGTTCAGTACTTC. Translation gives CASRRSGRIGVQYF.

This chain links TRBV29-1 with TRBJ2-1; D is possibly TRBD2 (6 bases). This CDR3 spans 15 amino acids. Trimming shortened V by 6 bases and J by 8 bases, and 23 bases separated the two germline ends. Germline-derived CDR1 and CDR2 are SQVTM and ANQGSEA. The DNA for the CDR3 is TGCAGCGTGACCGGGTCGGGAGCCCTTAATGATGAGCAGTTCTTC. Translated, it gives CSVTGSGALNDEQFF.

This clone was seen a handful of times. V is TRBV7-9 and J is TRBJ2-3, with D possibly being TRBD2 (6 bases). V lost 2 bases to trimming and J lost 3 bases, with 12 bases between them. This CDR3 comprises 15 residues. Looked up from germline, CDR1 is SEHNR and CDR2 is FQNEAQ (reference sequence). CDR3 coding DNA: TGTGCCAGCAGCTTAAGGTCGGGAGCGACAGATACGCAGTATTTT. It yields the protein CASSLRSGATDTQYF. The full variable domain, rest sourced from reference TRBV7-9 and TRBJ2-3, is DTGVSQNPRHKITKRGQNVTFRCDPISEHNRLYWYRQTLGQGPEFLTYFQNEAQLEKSRLLSDRFSAERPKGSFSTLEIQRTEQGDSAMYLCASSLRSGATDTQYFGPGTRLTVL.

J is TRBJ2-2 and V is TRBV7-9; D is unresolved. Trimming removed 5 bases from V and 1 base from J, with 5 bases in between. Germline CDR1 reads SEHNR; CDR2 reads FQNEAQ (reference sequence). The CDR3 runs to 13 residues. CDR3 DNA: TGTGCCAGCAGCCCTGTGAACACCGGGGAGCTGTTTTTT. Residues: CASSPVNTGELFF.

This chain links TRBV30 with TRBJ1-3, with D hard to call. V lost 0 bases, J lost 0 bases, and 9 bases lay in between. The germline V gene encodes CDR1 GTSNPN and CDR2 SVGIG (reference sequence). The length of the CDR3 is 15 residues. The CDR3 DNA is TGTGCCTGGAGTGTACCTGGCAGCTCTGGAAACACCATATATTTT. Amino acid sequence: CAWSVPGSSGNTIYF.

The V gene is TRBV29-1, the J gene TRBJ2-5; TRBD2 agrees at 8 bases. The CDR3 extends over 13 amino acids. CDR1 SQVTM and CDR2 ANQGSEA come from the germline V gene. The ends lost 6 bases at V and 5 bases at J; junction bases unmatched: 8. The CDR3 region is CSVQISGAETQYF. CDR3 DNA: TGCAGCGTCCAAATTAGCGGGGCGGAGACCCAGTACTTC.

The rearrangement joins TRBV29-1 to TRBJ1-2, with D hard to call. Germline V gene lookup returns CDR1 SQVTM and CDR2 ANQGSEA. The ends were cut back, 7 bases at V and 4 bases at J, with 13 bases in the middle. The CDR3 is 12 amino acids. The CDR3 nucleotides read TGCAGCGCCGGGAGGGAGGGCTATGGCTACACCTTC. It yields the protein CSAGREGYGYTF.

CDR3 loop: CASSETLSGVQISQETQYF. CDR3 DNA: TGCGCCAGCAGTGAGACTTTGTCAGGGGTGCAGATTTCACAAGAGACCCAGTACTTC. The chain combines TRBV10-1 with TRBJ2-5, with D maybe TRBD1 (6 bases). V was pared by 2 bases and J by 2 bases, with 24 bases between. This CDR3 comprises 19 residues. Germline values: CDR1 WNHNN, CDR2 SYGVQD (reference sequence).

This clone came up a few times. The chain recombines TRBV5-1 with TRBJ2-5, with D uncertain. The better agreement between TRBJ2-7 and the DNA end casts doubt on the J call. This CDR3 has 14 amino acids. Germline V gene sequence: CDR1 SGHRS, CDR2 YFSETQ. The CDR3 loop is CASSVDLLSYEQYF. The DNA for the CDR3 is TGCGCCAGCAGCGTGGACCTGTTGTCTTACGAGCAGTACTTC.

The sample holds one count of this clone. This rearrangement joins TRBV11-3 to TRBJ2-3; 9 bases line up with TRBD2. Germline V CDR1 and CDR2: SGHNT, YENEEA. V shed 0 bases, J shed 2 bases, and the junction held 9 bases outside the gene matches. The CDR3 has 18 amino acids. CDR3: CASSLDRSSGGITDTQYF. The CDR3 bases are TGTGCCAGCAGCTTAGATCGATCCAGCGGGGGGATCACAGATACGCAGTATTTT.

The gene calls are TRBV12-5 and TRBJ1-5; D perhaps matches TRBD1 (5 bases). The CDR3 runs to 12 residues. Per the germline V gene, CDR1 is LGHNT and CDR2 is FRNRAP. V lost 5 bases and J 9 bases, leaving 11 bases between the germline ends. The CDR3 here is CASGTGTRPQHF. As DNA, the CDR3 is TGTGCTAGTGGTACAGGTACACGGCCCCAGCATTTT.

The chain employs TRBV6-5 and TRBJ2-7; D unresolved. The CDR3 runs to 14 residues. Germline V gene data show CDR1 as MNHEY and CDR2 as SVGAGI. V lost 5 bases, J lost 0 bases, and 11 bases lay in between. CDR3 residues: CASSRTRNSYEQYF. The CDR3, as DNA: TGTGCCAGCAGTCGAACAAGAAACTCCTACGAGCAGTACTTC.

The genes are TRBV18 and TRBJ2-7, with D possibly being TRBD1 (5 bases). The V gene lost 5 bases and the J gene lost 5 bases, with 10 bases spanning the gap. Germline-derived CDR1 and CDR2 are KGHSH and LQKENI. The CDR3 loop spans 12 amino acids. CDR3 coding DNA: TGTGCCAGCTCAGTTCAGGGTAACGAGCAGTACTTC. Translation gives CASSVQGNEQYF.

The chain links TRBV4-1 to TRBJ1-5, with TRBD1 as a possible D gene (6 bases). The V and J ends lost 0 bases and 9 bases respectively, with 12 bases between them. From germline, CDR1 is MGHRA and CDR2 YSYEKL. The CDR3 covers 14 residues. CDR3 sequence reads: CASSQEAGGGPQHF. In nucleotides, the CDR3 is TGCGCCAGCAGCCAAGAAGCTGGGGGCGGGCCCCAGCATTTT.

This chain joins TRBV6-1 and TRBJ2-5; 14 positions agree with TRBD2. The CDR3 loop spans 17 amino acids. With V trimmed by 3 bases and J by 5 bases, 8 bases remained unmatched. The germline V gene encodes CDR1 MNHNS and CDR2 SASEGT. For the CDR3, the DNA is TGTGCCAGCAGTGACGGGACTAGCGGGGGTGTAATGGAGACCCAGTACTTC. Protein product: CASSDGTSGGVMETQYF.

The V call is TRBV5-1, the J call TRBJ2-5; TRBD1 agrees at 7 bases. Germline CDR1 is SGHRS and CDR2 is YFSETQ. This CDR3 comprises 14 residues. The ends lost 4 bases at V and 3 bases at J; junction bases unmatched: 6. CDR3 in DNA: TGCGCCAGCAGCACGGGGACAGCAAAAGAGACCCAGTACTTC. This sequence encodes CASSTGTAKETQYF.